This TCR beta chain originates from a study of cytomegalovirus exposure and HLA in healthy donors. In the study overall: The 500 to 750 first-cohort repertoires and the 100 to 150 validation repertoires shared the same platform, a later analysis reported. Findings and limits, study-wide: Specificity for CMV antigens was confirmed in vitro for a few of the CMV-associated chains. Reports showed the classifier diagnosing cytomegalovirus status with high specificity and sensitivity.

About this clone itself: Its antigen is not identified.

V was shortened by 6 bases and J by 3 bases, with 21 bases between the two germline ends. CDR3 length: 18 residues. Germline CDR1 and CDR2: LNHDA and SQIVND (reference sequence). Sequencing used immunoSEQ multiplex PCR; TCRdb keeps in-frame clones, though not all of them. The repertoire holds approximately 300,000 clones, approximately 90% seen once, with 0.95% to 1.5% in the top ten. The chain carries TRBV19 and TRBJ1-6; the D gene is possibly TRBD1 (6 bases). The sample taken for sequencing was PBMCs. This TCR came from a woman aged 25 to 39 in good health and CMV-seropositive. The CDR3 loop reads CASSNKGTGSDYNSPLHF. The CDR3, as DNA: TGTGCCAGTAGCAATAAGGGAACAGGGTCGGACTATAATTCACCCCTCCACTTT. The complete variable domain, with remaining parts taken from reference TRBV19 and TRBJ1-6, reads DGGITQSPKYLFRKEGQNVTLSCEQNLNHDAMYWYRQDPGQGLRLIYYSQIVNDFQKGDIAEGYSVSREKKESFPLTVTSAQKNPTAFYLCASSNKGTGSDYNSPLHFGNGTRLTVT.